Listed here are 16 T cell receptor beta chains from one sample, sequenced in a study of blood T cell repertoires in COVID-19. The method was immunoSEQ multiplex PCR; TCRdb's version includes in-frame clones alone and lacks a portion of them. This sample has about 180,000 clones, with 88% found just once. Specimen: PBMCs or T cells enriched from blood (not recorded which). The receptors here all came from a woman aged 18 to 35 who had recovered from COVID-19.

V and J are TRBV9 and TRBJ2-1, with TRBD2 matching 9 bases. Losses at the gene ends were 6 bases for V and 8 bases for J; bases not matched to a gene: 9. The CDR3 is 14 amino acids. Germline loops: CDR1 SGDLS, CDR2 YYNGEE. The CDR3 spells CASIKGLAADEQFF. DNA for the CDR3: TGTGCCAGCATCAAGGGACTAGCTGCCGATGAGCAGTTCTTC.

The chain joins TRBV2 to TRBJ1-5, with TRBD1 matching over 7 bases. V was clipped by 6 bases and J by 6 bases; unmatched bases: 11. Germline V gene lookup returns CDR1 SNHLY and CDR2 FYNNEI. The length of the CDR3 is 15 residues. In DNA, the CDR3 is TGTGCCAGCAGGGCCATGACAGGGTTTGGTCAGCCCCAGCATTTT. Translating gives CASRAMTGFGQPQHF.

This chain uses TRBV15 with TRBJ2-3, with TRBD2 identical over 14 bases. Germline CDR1 is LNHNV and CDR2 is YYDKDF (reference sequence). V lost 4 bases, J lost 4 bases, and 4 bases stayed unmatched. The CDR3 contains 16 residues. The CDR3 is CATSITGLAGADTQYF. The CDR3 nucleotides read TGTGCCACCAGCATCACGGGACTAGCGGGGGCAGATACGCAGTATTTT.

The chain has TRBV5-1 and TRBJ1-3; possibly TRBD1 for D (6 bases). Per the germline V gene, CDR1 is SGHRS and CDR2 is YFSETQ. The CDR3 extends over 16 amino acids. Trimming took off 6 bases at V and 4 bases at J, with 20 bases between the two ends. CDR3 amino acids: CASKKTGQGWGNTIYF. The CDR3 DNA follows: TGCGCCAGCAAGAAGACAGGCCAAGGCTGGGGAAACACCATATATTTT.

The V call is TRBV15, the J call TRBJ1-5; 7 bases line up with TRBD1. Germline V CDR1 and CDR2: LNHNV, YYDKDF (reference sequence). This CDR3 comprises 15 residues. V gave up 1 base and J gave up 5 bases; unmatched junction bases: 5. CDR3 protein: CATSRVQGSDQPQHF. In DNA form, the CDR3 reads TGTGCCACCAGCAGAGTACAGGGGAGCGATCAGCCCCAGCATTTT.

This clone turned up a few times. This chain joins TRBV6-5 and TRBJ2-7, with D perhaps TRBD2 (6 bases). Trimming stripped 8 bases from V and 2 bases from J, with 19 bases between. The CDR3 covers 15 residues. Per the germline V gene, CDR1 is MNHEY and CDR2 is SVGAGI. The CDR3 here is CASDVEGTGTYEQYF. The DNA of the CDR3 is TGTGCCAGCGACGTGGAGGGGACGGGGACCTACGAGCAGTACTTC.

J is TRBJ1-6 and V is TRBV30; TRBD1 aligns across 9 bases. The CDR3 covers 14 residues. The V gene's germline CDR1 is GTSNPN and CDR2 SVGIG (reference sequence). J lost 5 bases, V lost 3 bases, and 2 bases had no gene match. The CDR3 nucleotides read TGTGCCTGGAGCCGGACAGGGGATAATTCACCCCTCCACTTT. Encoded protein: CAWSRTGDNSPLHF.

The genes are TRBV7-8 and TRBJ1-6, with 8 bases lining up with TRBD1. After removal of 6 bases from V and 9 bases from J, the junction contained 10 bases not matched to a gene. The germline V gene encodes CDR1 SGHVS and CDR2 FQNEAQ. CDR3 size: 15 residues. CDR3 nucleotides: TGTGCCAGCAGATCACCGGGACAGGCGATTTCACCCCTCCACTTT. This translates into CASRSPGQAISPLHF.

The J gene is TRBJ1-6, the V gene TRBV2, with D possibly being TRBD1 (5 bases). The CDR3 is 15 residues long. The V gene's germline CDR1 is SNHLY and CDR2 FYNNEI. V dropped 0 bases and J dropped 9 bases, with 12 bases sitting between them. CDR3 DNA: TGTGCCAGCAGTGAAGCAGCAGGGATAGGTTCACCCCTCCACTTT. It specifies CASSEAAGIGSPLHF.

The chain has TRBV27 and TRBJ1-6; the match to TRBD1 covers 10 bases. The CDR3 contains 15 residues. In germline, CDR1 is MNHEY, CDR2 SMNVEV (reference sequence). Germline trimming cut 3 bases from V and 6 bases from J; bases unmatched to any gene: 2. CDR3 sequence reads: CASSFRTGGNSPLHF. Written as DNA, the CDR3 is TGTGCCAGCAGTTTCCGGACAGGGGGTAATTCACCCCTCCACTTT.

The chain recombines TRBV5-8 with TRBJ1-4, with D possibly being TRBD1 (5 bases). The germline V gene encodes CDR1 SGHTS and CDR2 YDEGEE. Trimming shortened V by 1 base and J by 10 bases, and 8 bases separated the two germline ends. CDR3 length equals 12 residues. CDR3 amino acids: CASSLTGGKLFF. In DNA form, the CDR3 reads TGTGCCAGCAGCTTGACAGGCGGAAAACTGTTTTTT. Variable domain in full (rest from reference TRBV5-8 and TRBJ1-4): EAGVTQSPTHLIKTRGQQATLRCSPISGHTSVYWYQQALGLGLQFLLWYDEGEERNRGNFPPRFSGRQFPNYSSELNVNALELEDSALYLCASSLTGGKLFFGSGTQLSVL.

The V call is TRBV27, the J call TRBJ2-7; D perhaps matches TRBD2 (6 bases). This CDR3 comprises 13 residues. Germline V gene sequence: CDR1 MNHEY, CDR2 SMNVEV (reference sequence). Trimming took off 0 bases at V and 3 bases at J, with 6 bases between the two ends. CDR3 protein: CASSLSRGYEQYF. The CDR3 DNA is TGTGCCAGCAGTTTATCGCGGGGCTACGAGCAGTACTTC.

The chain recombines TRBV7-2 with TRBJ1-2; D remains ambiguous. The CDR3 is made up of 13 amino acids. Looked up from germline, CDR1 is SGHTA and CDR2 is FQGNSA. Trimming removed 2 bases from V and 2 bases from J, with 6 bases in between. The CDR3 spells CASSLNSNYGYTF. CDR3 bases: TGTGCCAGCAGCTTAAACTCCAACTATGGCTACACCTTC.

The gene calls are TRBV7-9 and TRBJ1-6, with TRBD1 as a possible D gene (6 bases). The CDR3 is made up of 19 amino acids. The V and J ends lost 0 bases and 0 bases respectively, with 15 bases between them. CDR1 and CDR2 (germline): SEHNR, FQNEAQ (reference sequence). CDR3: CASSLAGGDISSYNSPLHF. CDR3 in DNA: TGTGCCAGCAGCTTAGCGGGGGGGGACATCAGCTCCTATAATTCACCCCTCCACTTT.

The gene calls are TRBV5-1 and TRBJ1-1, with TRBD1 identical over 8 bases. The CDR3 has 12 amino acids. J was trimmed by 7 bases and V by 4 bases; bases with no gene match: 3. Per the germline V gene, CDR1 is SGHRS and CDR2 is YFSETQ. The DNA for the CDR3 is TGCGCCAGCAGCATCGGGACAGGTGAAGCTTTCTTT. Amino acids: CASSIGTGEAFF. Looking up the rest from reference TRBV5-1 and TRBJ1-1 gives the full variable domain: KAGVTQTPRYLIKTRGQQVTLSCSPISGHRSVSWYQQTPGQGLQFLFEYFSETQRNKGNFPGRFSGRQFSNSRSEMNVSTLELGDSALYLCASSIGTGEAFFGQGTRLTVV.

The chain has TRBV7-8 and TRBJ2-5; a possible D gene is TRBD2 (6 bases). This CDR3 is 15 amino acids long. Germline V gene data show CDR1 as SGHVS and CDR2 as FQNEAQ. V lost 0 bases and J lost 5, with 13 bases in between. In DNA form, the CDR3 reads TGTGCCAGCAGCTTAGCCCGGGGGACCGGGGAGACCCAGTACTTC. Amino acid sequence: CASSLARGTGETQYF.